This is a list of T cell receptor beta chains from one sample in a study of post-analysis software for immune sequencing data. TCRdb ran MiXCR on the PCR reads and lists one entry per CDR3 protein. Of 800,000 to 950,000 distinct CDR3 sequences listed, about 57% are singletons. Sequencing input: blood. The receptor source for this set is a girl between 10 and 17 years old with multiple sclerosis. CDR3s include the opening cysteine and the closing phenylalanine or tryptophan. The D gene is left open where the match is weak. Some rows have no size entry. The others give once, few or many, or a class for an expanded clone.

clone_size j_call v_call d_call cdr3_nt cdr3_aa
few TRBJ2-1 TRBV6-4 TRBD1 TGTGCCAGCAGTGCCGCGACAGGGGGCGATGAGCAGTTCTTC CASSAATGGDEQFF
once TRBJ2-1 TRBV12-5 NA TGTGCTAGTGGCCAGACAGGCTCCTACAATGAGCAGTTCTTC CASGQTGSYNEQFF
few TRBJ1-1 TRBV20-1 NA TGCAGTGCTAGAGATCTGACCAACACTGAAGCTTTCTTT CSARDLTNTEAFF
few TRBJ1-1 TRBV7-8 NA TGTGCCAGCAGCTTAGATAGGGTGGGGAACACTGAAGCTTTCTTT CASSLDRVGNTEAFF
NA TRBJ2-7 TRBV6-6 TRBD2 TGTGCGACCCACCGGGGCGGGAGCGGTGACGAGCAGTACTTC CATHRGGSGDEQYF
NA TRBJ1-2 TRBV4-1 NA TGCGCCAGCAGCCAAGCGGGACGGATCTATGGCTACACCTTC CASSQAGRIYGYTF
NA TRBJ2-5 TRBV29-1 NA TGCAGCGTTGAACTTCCTCAAGCGGCAGGAGAGCAGTACTTC CSVELPQAAGEQYF
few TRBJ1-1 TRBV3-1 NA TGTGCCAGCAAACGGGGGAACACTGAAGCTTTCTTT CASKRGNTEAFF
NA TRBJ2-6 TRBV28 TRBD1 TGTGCCACCTACCCCTTCGTCCGGGACAGGGCCTCTGGGGCCAACGTCCTGACTTTC CATYPFVRDRASGANVLTF
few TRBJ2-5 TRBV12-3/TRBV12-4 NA TGTGCCAGCAGCTACAGGGTAGAGACCCAGTACTTC CASSYRVETQYF
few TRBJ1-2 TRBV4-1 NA TGCGCCAGCAGTCAACCTACGATTGGGGGGAACTATGGCTACACCTTC CASSQPTIGGNYGYTF
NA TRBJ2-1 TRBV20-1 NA TGCAGCGCCGACTCTTACAATGAGCAGTTCTTC CSADSYNEQFF
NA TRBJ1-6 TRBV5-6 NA TGTGCCAGCAGCTCCGACAGCCCTTCACCCCTCCACTTT CASSSDSPSPLHF
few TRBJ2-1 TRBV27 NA TGTGCCAGCAGTCCCAGCTTCCCCAGCGGGAATGAGCAGTTCTTC CASSPSFPSGNEQFF
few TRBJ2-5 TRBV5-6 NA TGTGCCAGCAGCTTGGCAGGACGGGACACCCAAGAGACCCAGTACTTC CASSLAGRDTQETQYF
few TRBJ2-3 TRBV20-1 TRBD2 TGCAGTGCTAGTATTGGGACTAGTCCCACAGATACGCAGTATTTT CSASIGTSPTDTQYF
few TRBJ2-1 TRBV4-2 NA TGTGCCAGCAGCCAAGCCGGGACAACATACGAGCAGTTCTTC CASSQAGTTYEQFF
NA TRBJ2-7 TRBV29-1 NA TGCAGCGTTGCCCTTCTCCGGGACGTCTACGAGCAGTACTTC CSVALLRDVYEQYF
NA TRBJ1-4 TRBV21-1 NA TGTGCCAGCAAGTCGACCGGGCCCCTTAATGAAAAACTGTTTTTT CASKSTGPLNEKLFF
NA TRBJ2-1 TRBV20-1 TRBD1 TGCAGTGCCCCCGGACAGGTCAATGAGCAGTTCTTC CSAPGQVNEQFF
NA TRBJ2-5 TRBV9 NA TGTGCCAGCAGCGTAGCTTCAGGCAGCTGGGAGACCCAGTACTTC CASSVASGSWETQYF
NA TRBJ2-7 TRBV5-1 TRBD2 TGCGCCAGCACCGACCCGGGAGGCGAGCAGTACTTC CASTDPGGEQYF
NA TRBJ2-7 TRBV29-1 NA TGCAGCGTTGAGACCAGGGGGGGCTACAATGAGCAGTACTTC CSVETRGGYNEQYF
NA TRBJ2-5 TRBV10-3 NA TGTGCCATCAGTACCCCCGGGAGCCGGGGAGAGACCCAGTACTTC CAISTPGSRGETQYF
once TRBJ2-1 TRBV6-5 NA TGTGCCAGCAGTATTACCACCGGAAACAATGAGCAGTTCTTC CASSITTGNNEQFF
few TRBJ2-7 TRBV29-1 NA TGCAGCGTTGAAGGAGAGGTGGGAGGGGGGCCCTACGAGCAGTACTTC CSVEGEVGGGPYEQYF
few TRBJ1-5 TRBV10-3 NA TGTGCCATCAGCACAGGGATCAATCAGCCCCAGCATTTT CAISTGINQPQHF
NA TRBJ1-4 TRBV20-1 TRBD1 TGCAGTGCTACGATCAGGGGGAAGGATGAAAAACTGTTTTTT CSATIRGKDEKLFF